Listed here are 30 T cell receptor beta chains from one sample, sequenced in a study of T cell responses to AZD1222 COVID-19 vaccine. TCRdb's table, derived via immunoSEQ multiplex PCR, lists solely in-frame clones and lacks some. The sample has over 130,000 clones; approximately 92% are singletons. Sequenced material: peripheral blood, taken on day 0 of AZD1222 vaccination. The receptor source for this set is an adult in good health.

V usage is TRBV2 and J usage is TRBJ1-3; the D is unclear. CDR3 size: 17 residues. Germline CDR1 and CDR2: SNHLY and FYNNEI. V dropped 0 bases and J dropped 4 bases, with 16 bases sitting between them. The CDR3 region is CASSEAKDLARGNTIYF. DNA for the CDR3: TGTGCCAGCAGTGAAGCGAAAGATTTGGCGAGAGGAAACACCATATATTTT.

This chain connects TRBV6-5 to TRBJ1-4; TRBD1 might be the D (6 bases). Looked up from germline, CDR1 is MNHEY and CDR2 is SVGAGI. The CDR3 consists of 13 residues. Deletions cut 6 bases from V and 7 bases from J, with 12 bases between. In DNA form, the CDR3 reads TGTGCCAGCAGATCCCGACAGGCTGAAAAACTGTTTTTT. Translation: CASRSRQAEKLFF.

This clone occurred once. The chain is built from TRBV13 and TRBJ1-2; D may be TRBD1 (5 bases). This CDR3 contains 16 residues. Trimming stripped 5 bases from V and 0 bases from J, with 16 bases between. Germline assignment: CDR1 PRHDT and CDR2 FYEKMQ (reference sequence). For the CDR3, the DNA is TGTGCCAGCAGCCCGGGGCCGAGCTCTCCTAACTATGGCTACACCTTC. Protein sequence: CASSPGPSSPNYGYTF.

The chain employs TRBV7-9 and TRBJ1-2; the D gene is possibly TRBD1 (6 bases). Trimming left V 3 bases short and J 8 bases short, with 13 bases between. Germline loops: CDR1 SEHNR, CDR2 FQNEAQ (reference sequence). This CDR3 spans 13 amino acids. The CDR3 loop is CASSFETGRGYTF. The CDR3 DNA reads as TGTGCCAGCAGCTTCGAAACAGGGAGGGGCTACACCTTC.

The rearrangement uses TRBV29-1 and TRBJ2-5, with a tentative D call TRBD1 (6 bases). Trimming left V 4 bases short and J 4 bases short, with 16 bases between. CDR1 SQVTM and CDR2 ANQGSEA come from the germline V gene. CDR3 size: 14 residues. The CDR3 sequence: CSVVLRGIGETQYF. The CDR3 region has the DNA TGCAGCGTTGTTCTCAGGGGCATAGGAGAGACCCAGTACTTC.

This chain connects TRBV19 to TRBJ1-3; possibly TRBD1 for D (6 bases). Germline loops: CDR1 LNHDA, CDR2 SQIVND (reference sequence). CDR3 length: 13 residues. V was pared by 2 bases and J by 4 bases, with 6 bases between. The CDR3 bases are TGTGCCAGTAGTATAACAGGGGGAAACACCATATATTTT. Its translation is CASSITGGNTIYF.

The gene calls are TRBV7-9 and TRBJ2-3; D is perhaps TRBD1 (6 bases). Germline loops: CDR1 SEHNR, CDR2 FQNEAQ (reference sequence). V was pared by 3 bases and J by 6 bases, with 16 bases between. The CDR3 is 15 residues long. CDR3 DNA: TGTGCCAGCAGCTTTGGACAGTCTTTAGCGGATACGCAGTATTTT. Amino acids: CASSFGQSLADTQYF.

The chain carries TRBV5-1 and TRBJ2-6; D is possibly TRBD1 (6 bases). Trimming cost V 4 bases and J 0 bases, with 14 bases left between them. CDR3 size: 17 residues. Germline CDR1 SGHRS, CDR2 YFSETQ. CDR3 bases: TGCGCCAGCAGCCGGACAGAGCTCCGCTCTGGGGCCAACGTCCTGACTTTC. Its protein is CASSRTELRSGANVLTF. The variable domain in full, with the rest retrieved from reference TRBV5-1 and TRBJ2-6, is KAGVTQTPRYLIKTRGQQVTLSCSPISGHRSVSWYQQTPGQGLQFLFEYFSETQRNKGNFPGRFSGRQFSNSRSEMNVSTLELGDSALYLCASSRTELRSGANVLTFGAGSRLTVL.

V usage is TRBV4-1 and J usage is TRBJ2-5; 10 bases agree with TRBD2. V shed 3 bases, J shed 4 bases, and the junction held 8 bases outside the gene matches. The germline gives CDR1 MGHRA, CDR2 YSYEKL. This CDR3 region has 16 residues. The CDR3 spells CASSQVSGGRGETQYF. The CDR3 bases are TGCGCCAGCAGCCAGGTTAGCGGGGGGAGAGGAGAGACCCAGTACTTC.

V gene TRBV7-9 combines with J gene TRBJ2-7; a possible D gene is TRBD1 (6 bases). CDR1 SEHNR and CDR2 FQNEAQ come from the germline V gene (reference sequence). CDR3 size: 13 residues. V was clipped by 4 bases and J by 2 bases, with 9 bases between them. Written as DNA, the CDR3 is TGTGCCAGCAGCTCCGACAGGACCTACGAGCAGTACTTC. Translating gives CASSSDRTYEQYF.

V gene TRBV28 combines with J gene TRBJ2-3; 8 bases map to TRBD1. V was pared by 8 bases and J by 3 bases, with 19 bases of the junction left unmatched. The CDR3 sequence is 18 residues long. In germline, CDR1 is MDHEN, CDR2 SYDVKM. The CDR3 reads CASDPLGQGGIETDTQYF. As DNA, the CDR3 is TGTGCCAGCGATCCTCTAGGACAGGGAGGAATAGAAACAGATACGCAGTATTTT.

The chain recombines TRBV27 with TRBJ2-3, with no clear D. V lost 5 bases and J 2 bases, leaving 11 bases between the germline ends. CDR1 is MNHEY and CDR2 is SMNVEV in the germline V gene (reference sequence). The CDR3 has 14 residues. The CDR3 reads CASSVGQLTDTQYF. CDR3 in DNA: TGTGCCAGCAGTGTCGGCCAGCTCACAGATACGCAGTATTTT.

V is TRBV6-6 and J is TRBJ2-7; D uncertain. The CDR3 totals 9 residues. Germline CDR1 reads MNHNY; CDR2 reads SVGAGI (reference sequence). Trimming stripped 8 bases from V and 5 bases from J, with 4 bases between. The CDR3 reads CASSDEQYF. Written as DNA, the CDR3 is TGTGCCAGCTCGGACGAGCAGTACTTC.

The chain uses TRBV11-3 and TRBJ2-5, with unresolved D. The V gene's germline CDR1 is SGHNT and CDR2 YENEEA. This CDR3 comprises 13 residues. The germline V and J ends were trimmed by 8 bases and 2 bases, with 12 bases remaining between them. Written as DNA, the CDR3 is TGTGCCAGCTGGGGATTTTGGCAAGAGACCCAGTACTTC. This translates into CASWGFWQETQYF.

DNA of the CDR3: TGTGCCAGTAGTAGGGGGACTTCATCCTACGAGCAGTACTTC. Encoded protein: CASSRGTSSYEQYF. The chain couples TRBV19 to TRBJ2-7, with D possibly being TRBD2 (6 bases). Trimming took 4 bases from V and 1 from J, leaving 11 bases between them. This CDR3 comprises 14 residues. Germline V gene sequence: CDR1 LNHDA, CDR2 SQIVND (reference sequence). Using reference TRBV19 and TRBJ2-7 for the parts outside the CDR3, the full variable domain is DGGITQSPKYLFRKEGQNVTLSCEQNLNHDAMYWYRQDPGQGLRLIYYSQIVNDFQKGDIAEGYSVSREKKESFPLTVTSAQKNPTAFYLCASSRGTSSYEQYFGPGTRLTVT.

The V call is TRBV11-2, the J call TRBJ1-4, with D unresolved. The CDR3 totals 14 residues. V lost 2 bases and J lost 3, with 7 bases in between. Germline V gene sequence: CDR1 SGHAT, CDR2 FQNNGV. CDR3 in amino acids: CASSLTGANEKLFF. Written as DNA, the CDR3 is TGTGCCAGCAGCTTAACCGGGGCTAATGAAAAACTGTTTTTT.

The V and J genes are TRBV6-5 and TRBJ1-2, with D perhaps matching TRBD1 (6 bases). This CDR3 is built from 16 residues. Deletions cut 0 bases from V and 1 base from J, with 12 bases between. The germline CDR1 and CDR2 sequences are MNHEY and SVGAGI. The CDR3 DNA reads as TGTGCCAGCAGTTACTCGGCAGGGGAACTTAACTATGGCTACACCTTC. Its protein product is CASSYSAGELNYGYTF.

The V call is TRBV6-4, the J call TRBJ1-6; no clear D. The germline V and J ends were trimmed by 3 bases and 6 bases, with 9 bases remaining between them. There are 14 residues in the CDR3. CDR1 is MRHNA and CDR2 is SNTAGT in the germline V gene. The DNA for the CDR3 is TGTGCCAGCAGTGAATTTGCCGGTAATTCACCCCTCCACTTT. It translates to CASSEFAGNSPLHF.

V is TRBV25-1 and J is TRBJ2-1, with 11 bases identical to TRBD2. CDR1 and CDR2 from the germline V gene are MGHDK and SYGVNS. This CDR3 contains 14 residues. Trimming took 10 bases from V and 6 from J; bases not matched to a gene: 8. The CDR3 region is CATSSSGRSNEQFF. Here the CDR3 DNA reads TGTGCCACCTCCTCTAGCGGGAGGTCCAATGAGCAGTTCTTC.

The rearrangement links TRBV18 to TRBJ2-7; tentative D call: TRBD1 (6 bases). The CDR3 has 14 amino acids. Germline loops: CDR1 KGHSH, CDR2 LQKENI. V lost 4 bases and J lost 2, with 12 bases in between. The DNA for the CDR3 is TGTGCCAGCTCACACGGACAGCTAACCTACGAGCAGTACTTC. Encoded protein: CASSHGQLTYEQYF.

The sample holds a few counts of this clone. The chain employs TRBV2 and TRBJ1-3; D is unclear. Germline-derived CDR1 and CDR2 are SNHLY and FYNNEI. CDR3 length equals 14 residues. V dropped 2 bases and J dropped 4 bases, with 9 bases sitting between them. CDR3 DNA: TGTGCCAGCAGTGAATTCATTAGGGGAAACACCATATATTTT. Translation: CASSEFIRGNTIYF.

The chain uses TRBV6-2 or TRBV6-3 and TRBJ2-2; D is unclear. The CDR3 consists of 17 residues. Germline V gene lookup returns CDR1 MNHEY and CDR2 SVGEGT. V lost 3 bases to trimming and J lost 2 bases, with 16 bases between them. The CDR3 here is CASSYIPGRLNTGELFF. The DNA for the CDR3 is TGTGCCAGCAGTTATATTCCGGGTCGACTTAACACCGGGGAGCTGTTTTTT.

Worth noting for this clone: This same CDR3 is encoded by further DNA sequences in the sample. The chain is built from TRBV28 and TRBJ2-7; D remains unclear. The V end was cut by 2 bases, the J end by 4 bases, with 3 bases between. Germline-derived CDR1 and CDR2 are MDHEN and SYDVKM. CDR3 length equals 11 residues. DNA for the CDR3: TGTGCCAGCAGTTTAGGGTACGAGCAGTACTTC. This translates into CASSLGYEQYF.

V and J are TRBV10-3 and TRBJ1-1; 7 bases agree with TRBD1. The CDR3 length is 11 residues. The germline V gene encodes CDR1 ENHRY and CDR2 SYGVKD. Germline trimming cut 7 bases from V and 7 bases from J; bases unmatched to any gene: 3. The CDR3 spells CAIMGDSEAFF. CDR3 bases: TGTGCCATCATGGGGGACAGTGAAGCTTTCTTT.

V gene TRBV24-1 combines with J gene TRBJ2-1, with 12 bases aligning to TRBD2. The CDR3 covers 15 residues. V lost 3 bases and J lost 7; bases outside the gene matches: 3. The germline V gene has CDR1 KGHDR and CDR2 SFDVKD. The CDR3 bases are TGTGCCACCAGTGATCCTAGCGGGAGGGCAAATGAGCAGTTCTTC. This gives the protein CATSDPSGRANEQFF.

V usage is TRBV15 and J usage is TRBJ1-4, with D perhaps matching TRBD1 (6 bases). Germline V gene data show CDR1 as LNHNV and CDR2 as YYDKDF (reference sequence). V dropped 5 bases and J dropped 1 base, with 11 bases sitting between them. This CDR3 contains 15 residues. This CDR3 reads CATSPSDRTNEKLFF. CDR3 coding DNA: TGTGCCACCAGCCCTTCGGACAGAACTAATGAAAAACTGTTTTTT.

The chain joins TRBV7-2 to TRBJ2-5; D remains ambiguous. Germline CDR1 SGHTA, CDR2 FQGNSA. CDR3 length: 13 amino acids. The V end lost 4 bases, the J end lost 1 base, and 7 bases lay between the germline ends. The CDR3 DNA follows: TGTGCCAGCAGCTCTCGCCGCCAAGAGACCCAGTACTTC. Translated, it gives CASSSRRQETQYF.

The rearrangement uses TRBV6-5 and TRBJ2-1, with 10 bases identical to TRBD2. The length of the CDR3 is 15 residues. V shed 2 bases, J shed 5 bases, and the junction held 3 bases outside the gene matches. Germline V gene lookup returns CDR1 MNHEY and CDR2 SVGAGI. CDR3 region: CASSYSGGVNNEQFF. CDR3 DNA: TGTGCCAGCAGTTACAGCGGGGGGGTTAACAATGAGCAGTTCTTC.

The rearrangement uses TRBV7-9 and TRBJ2-1, with D perhaps matching TRBD1 (6 bases). The V gene lost 5 bases and the J gene lost 9 bases, with 20 bases spanning the gap. The CDR3 has 15 residues. Germline CDR1 and CDR2: SEHNR and FQNEAQ (reference sequence). CDR3 sequence (DNA): TGTGCCAGCAGCCGCCAGGGTCGAAGACAGGTTGAGCAGTTCTTC. Amino acid sequence: CASSRQGRRQVEQFF.

J is TRBJ1-4 and V is TRBV9, with no clear D. Between the trimmed V and J ends, which lost 4 bases and 3 bases, there was a span of 13 bases. CDR1 SGDLS and CDR2 YYNGEE come from the germline V gene. The CDR3 covers 15 residues. The CDR3 nucleotides are TGTGCCAGCAGCATAGGTTGGCAGCCTAATGAAAAACTGTTTTTT. Translating gives CASSIGWQPNEKLFF.